This TCR beta chain was found in a study of blood T cell repertoires in COVID-19 (dated by TCRdb to about 2020). Describing the broader study: Samples from collaborators originated in the United States, Italy and Spain and spanned both the acute and convalescent phases of COVID-19. Subjects who had been exposed to COVID-19, were actively infected with it, or had recovered from it provided the deeply sampled blood TCRbeta repertoires that made up the dataset. The repertoires were released in a freely available public database meant as a resource for research on the immune response to SARS-CoV-2. The material from the prospective study consisted of cDNA or gDNA derived from T cells, B-cell-depleted T cells, or PBMCs. Where HLA class I and class II types were available, the types were taken from metadata supplied by the sample provider, not from assay-based typing. A de-identified subject ID, COVID-19 status, age in years and sex were almost always included in the sample metadata. Samples were obtained from the ongoing ImmuneRACE study (first 160 participants) and from some 1,200 subjects provided by 6 global collaborators. Study-wide findings and limitations: The amount of clinical and demographic metadata varied by source and participant and was provided uncurated.

CDR1 and CDR2 (SGHAT, FQNNGV) derive from the germline V gene. Trimming at the junction amounts to 4 bases on V and 3 bases on J, and the germline ends lie 12 bases apart. There are 15 amino acids in the CDR3, from cysteine to phenylalanine inclusive. Just CDR3 DNA is preserved here, 45 bases in frame from base 1. As concerns this clone: The antigen it binds to is not known. Per-base qualities were not stored, and no clone one base away is much larger.

Enrolling through a virtual design, the prospective study's participants ranged in age from roughly 18 to 95 years and lived across approximately 25 United States geographic areas. To assign participants to cohorts, the prospective study relied on clinical history that participants themselves reported in a screening survey and a study questionnaire. Recovered participants in ImmuneRACE Cohort 3 were defined by two consecutive negative NP/OP PCR tests, clearance by a healthcare professional, or resolution of symptoms. Each participant in the prospective study had whole blood, serum and a nasopharyngeal or oropharyngeal swab collected by mobile phlebotomists. Participants in the prospective study had the option to provide additional blood draws and questionnaires over a roughly 2-month period. Before DNA extraction, blood samples from the prospective study were shipped at room temperature or frozen.

The immunoSEQ Assay, a bias-controlled multiplex PCR, was used to amplify TCRbeta CDR3 regions from genomic DNA. The original pipeline was this. The number of nucleated cells in each sample was estimated by amplification of reference gene primers within the assay. To quantify the absolute abundance of each unique TCRbeta CDR3 rearrangement, sequence reads were collapsed and filtered. For each sample, productive Simpson clonality was calculated as the square root of Simpson's diversity index across productive rearrangements. Not all clones reach the TCRdb copy of this immuneACCESS table, which keeps in-frame sequences only. Checked studies attribute under half of the gap to unresolved V genes and leave the rest unexplained. The V and J calls and clone size come from that table; D and trimming were worked out from the DNA. For this sample the table gives 200,000 to 250,000 clones, of which around four fifths were detected only once. The ten top clones hold about 9% of the sample.

The V and J segments used are TRBV11-2 and TRBJ1-4, with a tentative D gene TRBD1 over 5 matching bases. The sequenced material came from PBMCs or T cells enriched from blood (not recorded which). The clonotype was recovered from a man aged 40-50 years who had recovered from COVID-19. The DNA sequence is as follows: TGTGCCAGCAGCTCCCAGGGTATAGCTAATGAAAAACTGTTTTTT. Protein translation: CASSSQGIANEKLFF.